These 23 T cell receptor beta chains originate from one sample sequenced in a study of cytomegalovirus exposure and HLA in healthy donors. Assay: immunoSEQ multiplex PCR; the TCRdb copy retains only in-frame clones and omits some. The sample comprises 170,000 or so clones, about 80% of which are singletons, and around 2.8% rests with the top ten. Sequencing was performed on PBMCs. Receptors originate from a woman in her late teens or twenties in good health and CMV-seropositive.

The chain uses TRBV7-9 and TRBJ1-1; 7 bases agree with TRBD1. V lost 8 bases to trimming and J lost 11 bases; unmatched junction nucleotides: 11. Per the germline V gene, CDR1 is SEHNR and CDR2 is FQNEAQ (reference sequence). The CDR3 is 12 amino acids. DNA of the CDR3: TGTGCCAGCCAGGGGGACATCGAGTCGGCTTTCTTT. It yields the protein CASQGDIESAFF.

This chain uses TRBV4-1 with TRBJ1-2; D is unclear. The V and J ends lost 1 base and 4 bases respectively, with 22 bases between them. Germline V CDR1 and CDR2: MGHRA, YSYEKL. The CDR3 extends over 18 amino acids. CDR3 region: CASSQVPGGSSAVYGYTF. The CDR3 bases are TGCGCCAGCAGCCAAGTACCGGGTGGCTCAAGTGCGGTCTATGGCTACACCTTC.

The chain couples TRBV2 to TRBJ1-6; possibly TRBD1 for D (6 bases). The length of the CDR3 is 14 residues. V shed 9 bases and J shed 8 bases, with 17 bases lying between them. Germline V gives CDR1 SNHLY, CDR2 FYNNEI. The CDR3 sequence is CASFTGQGHSPLHF. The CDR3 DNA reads TGTGCCAGTTTTACAGGGCAGGGACATTCACCCCTCCACTTT.

CDR3 coding DNA: TGTGCCAGTAGTATAGACGTAATATCGGTTAGTGAAGCTTTCTTT. Translation: CASSIDVISVSEAFF. This chain connects TRBV19 to TRBJ1-1, with D hard to call. Trimming removed 0 bases from V and 7 bases from J, with 15 bases in between. This CDR3 is 15 amino acids long. Germline V CDR1 and CDR2: LNHDA, SQIVND (reference sequence).

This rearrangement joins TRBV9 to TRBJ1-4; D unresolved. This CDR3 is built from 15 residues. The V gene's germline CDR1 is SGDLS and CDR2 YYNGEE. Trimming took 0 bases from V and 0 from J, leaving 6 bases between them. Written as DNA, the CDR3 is TGTGCCAGCAGCGTAGGCGGTACAACTAATGAAAAACTGTTTTTT. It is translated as CASSVGGTTNEKLFF. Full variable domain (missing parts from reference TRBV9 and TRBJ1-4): DSGVTQTPKHLITATGQRVTLRCSPRSGDLSVYWYQQSLDQGLQFLIQYYNGEERAKGNILERFSAQQFPDLHSELNLSSLELGDSALYFCASSVGGTTNEKLFFGSGTQLSVL.

This CDR3 reads CASSLAEVTDTQYF. The CDR3 DNA follows: TGCGCCAGCAGCTTAGCGGAGGTCACAGATACGCAGTATTTT. This rearrangement joins TRBV5-1 to TRBJ2-3, with D possibly matching TRBD2 (5 bases). The CDR3 is made up of 14 amino acids. V was trimmed by 2 bases and J by 2 bases, leaving 9 bases between them. Per the germline V gene, CDR1 is SGHRS and CDR2 is YFSETQ.

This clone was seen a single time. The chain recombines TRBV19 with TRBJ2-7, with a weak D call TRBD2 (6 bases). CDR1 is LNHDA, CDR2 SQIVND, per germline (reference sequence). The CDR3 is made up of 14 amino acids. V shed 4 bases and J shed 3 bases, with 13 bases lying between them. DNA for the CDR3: TGTGCCAGTAGTAGGGGGGACCGCCACTACGAGCAGTACTTC. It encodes CASSRGDRHYEQYF.

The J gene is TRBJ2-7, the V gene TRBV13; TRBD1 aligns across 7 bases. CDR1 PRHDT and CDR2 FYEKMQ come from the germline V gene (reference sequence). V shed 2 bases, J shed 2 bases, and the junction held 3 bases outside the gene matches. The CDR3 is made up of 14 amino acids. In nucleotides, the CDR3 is TGTGCCAGCAGCTTACGGACAGGAGCCTACGAGCAGTACTTC. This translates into CASSLRTGAYEQYF.

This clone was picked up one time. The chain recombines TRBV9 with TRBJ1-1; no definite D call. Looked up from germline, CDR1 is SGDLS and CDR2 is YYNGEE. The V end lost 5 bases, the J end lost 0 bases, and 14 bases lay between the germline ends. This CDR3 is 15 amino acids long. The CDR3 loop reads CASSPAAGLNTEAFF. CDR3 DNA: TGTGCCAGCAGTCCAGCGGCGGGGTTGAACACTGAAGCTTTCTTT. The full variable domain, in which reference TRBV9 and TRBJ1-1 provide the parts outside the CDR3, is DSGVTQTPKHLITATGQRVTLRCSPRSGDLSVYWYQQSLDQGLQFLIQYYNGEERAKGNILERFSAQQFPDLHSELNLSSLELGDSALYFCASSPAAGLNTEAFFGQGTRLTVV.

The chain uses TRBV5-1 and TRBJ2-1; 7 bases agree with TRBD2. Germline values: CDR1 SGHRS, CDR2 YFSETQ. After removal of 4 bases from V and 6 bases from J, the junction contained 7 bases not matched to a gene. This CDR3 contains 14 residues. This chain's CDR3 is CASSEGLGSNEQFF. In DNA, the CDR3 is TGCGCCAGCAGCGAAGGACTAGGTTCCAATGAGCAGTTCTTC.

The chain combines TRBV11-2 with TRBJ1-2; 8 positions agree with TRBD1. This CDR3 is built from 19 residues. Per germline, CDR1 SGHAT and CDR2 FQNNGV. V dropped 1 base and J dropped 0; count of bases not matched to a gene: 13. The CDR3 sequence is CASSLVGRGLVGSNYGYTF. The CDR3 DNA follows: TGTGCCAGCAGCTTAGTGGGCAGGGGGCTTGTGGGTTCTAACTATGGCTACACCTTC.

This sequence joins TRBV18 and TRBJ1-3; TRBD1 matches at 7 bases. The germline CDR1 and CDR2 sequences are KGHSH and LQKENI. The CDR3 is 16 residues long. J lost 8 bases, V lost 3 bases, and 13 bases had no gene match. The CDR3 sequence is CASSPRGRGDLDTIYF. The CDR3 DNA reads TGTGCCAGCTCACCTAGAGGCAGGGGGGACCTGGACACCATATATTTT.

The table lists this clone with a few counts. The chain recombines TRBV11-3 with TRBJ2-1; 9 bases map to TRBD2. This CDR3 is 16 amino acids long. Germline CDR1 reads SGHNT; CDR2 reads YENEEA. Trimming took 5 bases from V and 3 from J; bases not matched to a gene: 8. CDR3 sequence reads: CASSHGTRGGYNEQFF. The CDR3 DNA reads TGTGCCAGCAGCCACGGTACGCGGGGGGGCTACAATGAGCAGTTCTTC. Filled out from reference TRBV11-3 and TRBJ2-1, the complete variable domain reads EAGVVQSPRYKIIEKKQPVAFWCNPISGHNTLYWYLQNLGQGPELLIRYENEEAVDDSQLPKDRFSAERLKGVDSTLKIQPAELGDSAVYLCASSHGTRGGYNEQFFGPGTRLTVL.

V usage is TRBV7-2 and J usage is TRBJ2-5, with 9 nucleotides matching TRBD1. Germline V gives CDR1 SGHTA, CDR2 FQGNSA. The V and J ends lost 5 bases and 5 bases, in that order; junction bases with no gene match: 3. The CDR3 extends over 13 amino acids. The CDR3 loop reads CASSPGTGETQYF. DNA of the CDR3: TGTGCCAGCAGCCCCGGGACAGGGGAGACCCAGTACTTC. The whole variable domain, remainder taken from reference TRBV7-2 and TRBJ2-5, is GAGVSQSPSNKVTEKGKDVELRCDPISGHTALYWYRQSLGQGLEFLIYFQGNSAPDKSGLPSDRFSAERTGGSVSTLTIQRTQQEDSAVYLCASSPGTGETQYFGPGTRLLVL.

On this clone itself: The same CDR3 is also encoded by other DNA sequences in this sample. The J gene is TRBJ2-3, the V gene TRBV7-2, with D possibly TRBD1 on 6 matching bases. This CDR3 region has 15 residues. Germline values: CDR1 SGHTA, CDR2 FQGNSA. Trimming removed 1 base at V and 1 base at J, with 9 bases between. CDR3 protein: CASSLVAGGTDTQYF. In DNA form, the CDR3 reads TGTGCCAGCAGCTTAGTCGCAGGGGGCACAGATACGCAGTATTTT.

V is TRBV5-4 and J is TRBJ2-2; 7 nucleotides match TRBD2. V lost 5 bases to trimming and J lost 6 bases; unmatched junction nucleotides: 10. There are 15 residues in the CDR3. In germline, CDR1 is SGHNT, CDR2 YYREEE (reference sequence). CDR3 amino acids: CASRASGGRAGELFF. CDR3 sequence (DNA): TGTGCCAGCAGGGCCTCCGGGGGGAGGGCCGGGGAGCTGTTTTTT.

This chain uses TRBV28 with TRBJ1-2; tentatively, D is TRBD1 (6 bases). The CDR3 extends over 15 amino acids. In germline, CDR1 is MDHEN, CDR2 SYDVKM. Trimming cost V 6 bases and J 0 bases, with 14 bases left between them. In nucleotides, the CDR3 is TGTGCCAGCAGGCGAACCGGGACATCTAACTATGGCTACACCTTC. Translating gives CASRRTGTSNYGYTF.

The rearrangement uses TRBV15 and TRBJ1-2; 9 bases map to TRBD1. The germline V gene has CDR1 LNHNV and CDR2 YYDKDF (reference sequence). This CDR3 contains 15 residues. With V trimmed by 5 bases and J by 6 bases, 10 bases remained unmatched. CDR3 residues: CATSGGTGQADGYTF. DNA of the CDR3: TGTGCCACCAGCGGTGGGACAGGGCAGGCCGATGGCTACACCTTC.

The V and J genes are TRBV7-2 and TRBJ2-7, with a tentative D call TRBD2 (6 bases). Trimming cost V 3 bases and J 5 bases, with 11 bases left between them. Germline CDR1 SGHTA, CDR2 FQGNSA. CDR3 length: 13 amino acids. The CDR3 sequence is CASSLGGGNEQYF. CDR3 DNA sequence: TGTGCCAGCAGCTTGGGTGGGGGGAACGAGCAGTACTTC. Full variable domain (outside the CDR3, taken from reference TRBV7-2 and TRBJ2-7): GAGVSQSPSNKVTEKGKDVELRCDPISGHTALYWYRQSLGQGLEFLIYFQGNSAPDKSGLPSDRFSAERTGGSVSTLTIQRTQQEDSAVYLCASSLGGGNEQYFGPGTRLTVT.

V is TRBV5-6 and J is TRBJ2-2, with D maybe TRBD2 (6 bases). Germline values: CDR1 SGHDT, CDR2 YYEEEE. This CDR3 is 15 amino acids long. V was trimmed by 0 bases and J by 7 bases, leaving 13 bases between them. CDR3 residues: CASSLALGRGGELFF. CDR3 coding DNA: TGTGCCAGCAGCTTGGCACTGGGGCGGGGCGGGGAGCTGTTTTTT.

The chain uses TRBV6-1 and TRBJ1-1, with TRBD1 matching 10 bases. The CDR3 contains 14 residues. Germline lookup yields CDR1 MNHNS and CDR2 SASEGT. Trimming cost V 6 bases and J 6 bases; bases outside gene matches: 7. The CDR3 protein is CASRQTGGRAEAFF. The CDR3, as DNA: TGTGCCAGCAGGCAGACAGGGGGCCGGGCTGAAGCTTTCTTT.

The CDR3 protein is CATSRHDRALTEAFF. Written as DNA, the CDR3 is TGTGCCACCAGCAGACATGACAGGGCACTCACTGAAGCTTTCTTT. The chain couples TRBV15 to TRBJ1-1, with 7 bases identical to TRBD1. The J segment lost 4 bases and the V segment lost 2 bases, leaving 7 bases of the junction unmatched. Germline V gives CDR1 LNHNV, CDR2 YYDKDF (reference sequence). The CDR3 runs 15 residues.

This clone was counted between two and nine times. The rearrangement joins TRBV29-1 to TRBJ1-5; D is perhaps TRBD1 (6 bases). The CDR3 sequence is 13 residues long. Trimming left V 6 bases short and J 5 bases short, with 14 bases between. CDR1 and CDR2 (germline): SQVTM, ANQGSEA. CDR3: CSVLTGHDQPQHF. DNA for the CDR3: TGCAGCGTGCTGACAGGCCACGATCAGCCCCAGCATTTT.